This T cell receptor (beta chain) was sequenced in a study of T cell repertoires in cytomegalovirus infection. Study summary: Through public TCR beta signatures, both CMV infection and matching HLA type were indicated.

TCRdb analysed the reads with MiXCR anew, one entry per CDR3 protein. This sample has hundreds of thousands of distinct CDR3 sequences, with about a third found just once. V shed 7 bases and J shed 2 bases, with 9 bases lying between them. The CDR3 runs 14 residues. Germline assignment: CDR1 MNHEY and CDR2 SMNVEV (reference sequence). Of note for this clonotype: The antigen remains undetermined.

The V and J genes are TRBV27 and TRBJ2-6; D possibly corresponds to TRBD2 (7 bases). Sequenced material: cultured CD8+ T cells from PBMCs, taken from culture after CMV antigen stimulation. This TCR was recovered from a human donor in good health (CMV status not recorded). Some clones in this sample may be carry-over from other donors' samples. The CDR3 nucleotides read TGTGCCAGCAAGGGGGGGGCTGGGGCCAACGTCCTGACTTTC. It encodes CASKGGAGANVLTF.